This passage covers 20 T cell receptor beta chains from one sample sequenced in a study of CD8+ T cells in alopecia areata. Reverse transcribed after extraction, RNA yielded cDNA as the sequencing template. The repertoire was sequenced with immunoSEQ multiplex PCR; TCRdb's copy has only in-frame clones and lacks some. The sample has 130,000 to 150,000 clones; 45% to 60% are singletons. Sequencing was carried out using CD4+ T cells sorted from blood. The receptors here all came from a human donor with alopecia areata.

A few counts support this clone. The chain links TRBV7-8 to TRBJ1-5, with unresolved D. Trimming left V 1 base short and J 6 bases short, with 4 bases between. The germline V gene encodes CDR1 SGHVS and CDR2 FQNEAQ. This CDR3 region has 12 residues. The CDR3 region is CASSLGVQPQHF. In DNA, the CDR3 is TGTGCCAGCAGCTTAGGGGTTCAGCCCCAGCATTTT.

The chain employs TRBV9 and TRBJ2-1; 7 positions agree with TRBD2. The V gene end was trimmed by 0 bases and the J gene end by 0 bases; junction bases not matched to a gene: 15. Germline CDR1 and CDR2: SGDLS and YYNGEE. CDR3 length equals 20 residues. CDR3 sequence: CASSVDSPGASGRSYNEQFF. The CDR3 region has the DNA TGTGCCAGCAGCGTAGACTCCCCCGGGGCTAGCGGTCGCTCCTACAATGAGCAGTTCTTC.

The V gene is TRBV29-1, the J gene TRBJ2-3; 12 positions agree with TRBD2. J lost 4 bases, V lost 3 bases, and 2 bases had no gene match. The CDR3 length is 14 residues. Germline loops: CDR1 SQVTM, CDR2 ANQGSEA. The CDR3 protein is CSVDGLAGSDTQYF. CDR3 nucleotide sequence: TGCAGCGTTGACGGACTAGCGGGATCAGATACGCAGTATTTT.

A few counts support this clone. This chain joins TRBV6-6 and TRBJ2-5; D is perhaps TRBD1 (6 bases). Germline V lookup: CDR1 MNHNY, CDR2 SVGAGI (reference sequence). V was clipped by 2 bases and J by 5 bases, with 9 bases between them. CDR3 size: 13 residues. The CDR3, as DNA: TGTGCCAGCAGTTACGTAAGGGGGGAGACCCAGTACTTC. This sequence encodes CASSYVRGETQYF.

J is TRBJ2-3 and V is TRBV4-1; D ambiguous. The length of the CDR3 is 12 residues. CDR1 and CDR2 (germline): MGHRA, YSYEKL. Trimming took off 4 bases at V and 4 bases at J, with 6 bases between the two ends. CDR3 sequence (DNA): TGCGCCAGCAGCCCGAGCGCAGATACGCAGTATTTT. This encodes CASSPSADTQYF.

The chain recombines TRBV30 with TRBJ2-1; D gene uncertain. V was clipped by 7 bases and J by 12 bases, with 13 bases between them. There are 10 residues in the CDR3. CDR1 GTSNPN and CDR2 SVGIG come from the germline V gene (reference sequence). In DNA form, the CDR3 reads TGTGCCTCCGAAACCGTTGTGCAGTTCTTC. It codes for CASETVVQFF.

The chain joins TRBV7-9 to TRBJ1-2; D remains ambiguous. Germline assignment: CDR1 SEHNR and CDR2 FQNEAQ (reference sequence). The CDR3 has 13 residues. Trimming cost V 5 bases and J 4 bases, with 11 bases left between them. CDR3 DNA: TGTGCCAGCAGCCCTTTAGGACCCTATGGCTACACCTTC. Translated, it gives CASSPLGPYGYTF.

The chain couples TRBV9 to TRBJ2-1; 10 bases fit TRBD1. Germline V lookup: CDR1 SGDLS, CDR2 YYNGEE. The CDR3 runs 18 residues. The ends lost 3 bases at V and 2 bases at J; junction bases unmatched: 11. The CDR3 here is CASSDPATGGLTYNEQFF. The CDR3 nucleotides read TGTGCCAGCAGCGATCCCGCGACAGGGGGCCTAACCTACAATGAGCAGTTCTTC.

Written as DNA, the CDR3 is TGTGCCAGCAGTACGGGGGTTTTGGAGACCCAGTACTTC. Its translation: CASSTGVLETQYF. The chain uses TRBV2 and TRBJ2-5, with D perhaps matching TRBD2 (6 bases). The germline V gene encodes CDR1 SNHLY and CDR2 FYNNEI. V dropped 5 bases and J dropped 5 bases, with 12 bases sitting between them. The CDR3 sequence is 13 residues long.

The rearrangement uses TRBV5-1 and TRBJ1-1; 7 nucleotides line up with TRBD1. The length of the CDR3 is 15 residues. V dropped 1 base and J dropped 5; count of bases not matched to a gene: 8. CDR1 and CDR2 from the germline V gene are SGHRS and YFSETQ. This CDR3 is CASSLLARGQTEAFF. DNA for the CDR3: TGCGCCAGCAGCTTGCTGGCCCGGGGACAGACTGAAGCTTTCTTT.

The gene calls are TRBV2 and TRBJ2-3; 7 bases map to TRBD1. V shed 6 bases, J shed 5 bases, and the junction held 8 bases outside the gene matches. CDR3 length equals 14 residues. Germline V gene lookup returns CDR1 SNHLY and CDR2 FYNNEI. As DNA, the CDR3 is TGTGCCAGCAGGAGACGACAGGGAGAAGATACGCAGTATTTT. This translates into CASRRRQGEDTQYF.

The V and J genes are TRBV6-5 and TRBJ2-2; D gene ambiguous. Deletions cut 2 bases from V and 1 base from J, with 8 bases between. The CDR3 contains 15 residues. Germline loops: CDR1 MNHEY, CDR2 SVGAGI. CDR3 amino acids: CASSYQVLNTGELFF. The CDR3 bases are TGTGCCAGCAGTTACCAGGTCCTGAACACCGGGGAGCTGTTTTTT.

In its sample, this clone was seen a few times. The chain links TRBV29-1 to TRBJ2-5; the match to TRBD2 covers 11 bases. Trimming at V came to 3 bases and at J to 4 bases, leaving 7 bases not matched to a gene. The CDR3 covers 15 residues. In germline, CDR1 is SQVTM, CDR2 ANQGSEA. CDR3 sequence reads: CSVDILAGVGETQYF. In DNA, the CDR3 is TGCAGCGTTGACATACTAGCGGGAGTGGGAGAGACCCAGTACTTC.

This clone was seen a handful of times. V usage is TRBV20-1 and J usage is TRBJ2-5, with 8 bases that match TRBD2. The CDR3 is made up of 11 amino acids. Looked up from germline, CDR1 is DFQATT and CDR2 is SNEGSKA (reference sequence). The CDR3 DNA is TGCTCGAGCGGGAGCCAAGAGACCCAGTACTTC. It translates to CSSGSQETQYF.

This clone was seen a few times. The V call is TRBV7-9, the J call TRBJ2-1; TRBD2 might be the D (6 bases). This CDR3 spans 17 amino acids. Germline V gene data show CDR1 as SEHNR and CDR2 as FQNEAQ (reference sequence). Deletions cut 6 bases from V and 6 bases from J, with 24 bases between. The CDR3 spells CASSSRPGFSGSNEQFF. The CDR3 DNA reads TGTGCCAGCAGTTCCCGCCCCGGGTTTAGCGGCTCCAATGAGCAGTTCTTC.

This clone has a handful of counts. J is TRBJ2-1 and V is TRBV23-1; D gene unclear. Being an ORF, TRBV23-1 has a function that is uncertain. This CDR3 comprises 11 residues. Between the trimmed V and J ends, which lost 7 bases and 6 bases, there was a span of 7 bases. The CDR3 sequence is CASKQGNEQFF. The CDR3 nucleotides read TGCGCCAGCAAGCAAGGCAATGAGCAGTTCTTC.

The table lists this clone with a few counts. The rearrangement joins TRBV18 to TRBJ1-2; D gene ambiguous. The CDR3 is 14 residues long. Per germline, CDR1 KGHSH and CDR2 LQKENI. V was shortened by 1 base and J by 2 bases, with 8 bases between the two germline ends. Written as DNA, the CDR3 is TGTGCCAGCTCACCACAAGGGAGGAACTATGGCTACACCTTC. This gives the protein CASSPQGRNYGYTF.

This chain uses TRBV28 with TRBJ2-7, with D possibly TRBD2 on 5 matching bases. Germline V gene lookup returns CDR1 MDHEN and CDR2 SYDVKM. V was pared by 8 bases and J by 2 bases, with 10 bases between. The CDR3 sequence is 12 residues long. The CDR3 nucleotides are TGTGCCAGCGGAACTAGGACCTACGAGCAGTACTTC. It yields the protein CASGTRTYEQYF.

This chain uses TRBV19 with TRBJ2-3, with 8 positions matching TRBD2. V dropped 3 bases and J dropped 4; count of bases not matched to a gene: 6. In germline, CDR1 is LNHDA, CDR2 SQIVND (reference sequence). The CDR3 length is 15 residues. The CDR3 sequence: CASSILAGSADTQYF. Here the CDR3 DNA reads TGTGCCAGTAGTATCTTAGCGGGATCGGCAGATACGCAGTATTTT.

The J gene is TRBJ2-1, the V gene TRBV5-1; weak D call: TRBD1 (7 bases). CDR3 length: 16 amino acids. The V and J ends lost 4 bases and 7 bases respectively, with 21 bases between them. Germline V gives CDR1 SGHRS, CDR2 YFSETQ. In nucleotides, the CDR3 is TGCGCCAGCAGCCGAGGGACGGGAGTCAGGGGGAATGAGCAGTTCTTC. The encoded protein is CASSRGTGVRGNEQFF.